These 8 T cell receptor beta chains were sequenced from one sample in a study of shared clonotypes between healthy human individuals (dated by TCRdb to the early 2020s). Receptor libraries were prepared by the immunoSEQ multiplex PCR assay. This is the immuneACCESS table as TCRdb keeps it, with only in-frame sequences that have V and J called. A part of the clones is gone; compared with another copy, unresolved V genes explain less than half, and the rest is unexplained. Within this sample are a few million clones, with over 85% of them counted one time only. Of the sample, under 0.15% falls within the top ten clones. The sequencing sample was made of naive CD4+ T cells sorted from blood. This sample's cell subset or site label indicates: CD45RA+ positively selected. All receptors come from a man between 18 and 29 years old in good health.

The CDR3 region has the DNA TGTGCCAGTAGCAATACCGGGACAGGGGCCAATTCACCCCTCCACTTT. Its protein product is CASSNTGTGANSPLHF. The chain employs TRBV19 and TRBJ1-6, with 10 bases aligning to TRBD1. The ends lost 6 bases at V and 7 bases at J; junction bases unmatched: 9. In germline, CDR1 is LNHDA, CDR2 SQIVND (reference sequence). The CDR3 loop spans 16 amino acids. The complete variable domain, with remaining parts taken from reference TRBV19 and TRBJ1-6, reads DGGITQSPKYLFRKEGQNVTLSCEQNLNHDAMYWYRQDPGQGLRLIYYSQIVNDFQKGDIAEGYSVSREKKESFPLTVTSAQKNPTAFYLCASSNTGTGANSPLHFGNGTRLTVT.

The chain has TRBV15 and TRBJ1-4, with D uncertain. Germline lookup yields CDR1 LNHNV and CDR2 YYDKDF (reference sequence). This CDR3 has 15 amino acids. Trimming stripped 2 bases from V and 7 bases from J, with 14 bases between. CDR3 in DNA: TGTGCCACCAGCAGACCCCTAGATGTTAGTGAAAAACTGTTTTTT. This translates into CATSRPLDVSEKLFF. The entire variable domain, with the rest obtained from reference TRBV15 and TRBJ1-4, is as follows: DAMVIQNPRYQVTQFGKPVTLSCSQTLNHNVMYWYQQKSSQAPKLLFHYYDKDFNNEADTPDNFQSRRPNTSFCFLDIRSPGLGDTAMYLCATSRPLDVSEKLFFGSGTQLSVL.

The chain employs TRBV7-3 and TRBJ1-5; the D is unclear. The germline V and J ends were trimmed by 5 bases and 6 bases, with 11 bases remaining between them. Germline-derived CDR1 and CDR2 are SGHTA and FQGTGA. This CDR3 spans 13 amino acids. CDR3 in DNA: TGTGCCAGCAGCCGAGGGTGGGGTCAGCCCCAGCATTTT. This encodes CASSRGWGQPQHF.

The rearrangement links TRBV4-1 to TRBJ1-2; no firm D call. The germline V and J ends were trimmed by 1 base and 3 bases, with 9 bases remaining between them. The CDR3 has 14 amino acids. Germline V gives CDR1 MGHRA, CDR2 YSYEKL. The chain's CDR3 is CASSQVPDDYGYTF. The CDR3 DNA sequence: TGCGCCAGCAGCCAAGTCCCAGACGACTATGGCTACACCTTC.

V and J are TRBV6-6 and TRBJ2-7; 8 bases agree with TRBD1. After removal of 4 bases from V and 0 bases from J, the junction contained 8 bases not matched to a gene. The CDR3 spans 16 residues. Germline lookup yields CDR1 MNHNY and CDR2 SVGAGI (reference sequence). CDR3 bases: TGTGCCAGCAGTTCCGGACAGGGATGGACCTCCTACGAGCAGTACTTC. Its protein is CASSSGQGWTSYEQYF.

The chain links TRBV30 to TRBJ1-5, with D unresolved. V dropped 0 bases and J dropped 5 bases, with 8 bases sitting between them. This CDR3 spans 13 amino acids. Germline assignment: CDR1 GTSNPN and CDR2 SVGIG (reference sequence). The CDR3 reads CAWSVTSDQPQHF. The CDR3 region has the DNA TGTGCCTGGAGTGTGACCAGTGATCAGCCCCAGCATTTT. Together with reference TRBV30 and TRBJ1-5, the CDR3 gives the full variable domain: SQTIHQWPATLVQPVGSPLSLECTVEGTSNPNLYWYRQAAGRGLQLLFYSVGIGQISSEVPQNLSASRPQDRQFILSSKKLLLSDSGFYLCAWSVTSDQPQHFGDGTRLSIL.

This clone was observed a single time. The chain joins TRBV10-3 to TRBJ1-2; a weak D match, TRBD1 (6 bases). The length of the CDR3 is 11 residues. CDR1 ENHRY and CDR2 SYGVKD come from the germline V gene. Trimming took 6 bases from V and 10 from J, leaving 12 bases between them. CDR3 loop: CAISDQGYYTF. CDR3 coding DNA: TGTGCCATCAGCGATCAGGGGTACTACACCTTC.

The V and J genes are TRBV28 and TRBJ1-1, with TRBD1 matching over 9 bases. The germline V gene encodes CDR1 MDHEN and CDR2 SYDVKM. The CDR3 is made up of 14 amino acids. V gave up 7 bases and J gave up 3 bases; unmatched junction bases: 6. The CDR3 spells CASITGQGYTEAFF. DNA of the CDR3: TGTGCCAGCATCACGGGACAGGGTTACACTGAAGCTTTCTTT.